A selection of T cell receptor beta chains follows, all from one sample in a study of T cells in tuberculosis. TCRdb's copy holds only in-frame clones and misses some; the assay was immunoSEQ multiplex PCR. The data hold 80,000 to 100,000 clones, with roughly 88% observed a single time. Sequencing used CD1b-GMM tetramer-negative cells sorted from PBMCs. These receptor sequences come from an adult woman with latent tuberculosis. Both conserved end residues are part of each CDR3. The order of the fields is V gene, clone size, D gene, J gene, CDR3 protein, CDR3 DNA. A D gene is named only where the DNA matches it firmly. Clone sizes are given selectively: once, few, many, or a class where the clone is expanded.

>TRBV15|once|-|TRBJ2-2
CATSRGFSRETGELFF
TGTGCCACCAGCAGAGGTTTCTCTAGGGAGACCGGGGAGCTGTTTTTT
>TRBV6-5|-|-|TRBJ1-3
CASRLGSNSGNTIYF
TGTGCCAGCAGACTTGGGAGTAACTCTGGAAACACCATATATTTT
>TRBV4-2|once|-|TRBJ1-1
CASSLDFSRNTEAFF
TGTGCCAGCAGCTTGGACTTTTCTAGAAACACTGAAGCTTTCTTT
>TRBV27|-|-|TRBJ2-2
CASSSYRERGTGELFF
TGTGCCAGCAGCTCTTATCGGGAAAGGGGGACCGGGGAGCTGTTTTTT
>TRBV30|-|TRBD1|TRBJ1-2
CAWSRLDRAYYGYTF
TGTGCCTGGAGTCGGCTGGACAGGGCGTACTATGGCTACACCTTC
>TRBV4-2|-|-|TRBJ2-3
CASSAGTQYF
TGTGCCAGCAGCGCAGGGACGCAGTATTTT
>TRBV7-9|-|-|TRBJ1-1
CASSLGGAEAFF
TGTGCCAGCAGCTTAGGGGGGGCTGAAGCTTTCTTT
>TRBV5-4|-|TRBD1|TRBJ1-5
CASSSLAGQGQGGNQPQHF
TGTGCCAGCAGCTCACTCGCGGGACAGGGGCAAGGAGGCAATCAGCCCCAGCATTTT
>TRBV6-5|-|-|TRBJ1-1
CASSYRQGNTEAFF
TGTGCCAGCAGTTACCGCCAGGGAAACACTGAAGCTTTCTTT
>TRBV6-6|-|-|TRBJ1-5
CASSYSIQGGQPQHF
TGTGCCAGCAGTTACTCGATCCAGGGCGGTCAGCCCCAGCATTTT
>TRBV7-3|-|TRBD2|TRBJ2-1
CASSLRGGSYNEQFF
TGTGCCAGCAGCTTAAGGGGGGGCTCCTACAATGAGCAGTTCTTC
>TRBV30|-|-|TRBJ2-2
CAWSVPGSGELFF
TGTGCCTGGAGTGTACCGGGGTCCGGGGAGCTGTTTTTT
>TRBV5-1|-|-|TRBJ2-5
CASSSGTLDNQETQYF
TGCGCCAGCAGCTCGGGGACACTAGACAACCAAGAGACCCAGTACTTC
>TRBV5-4|-|-|TRBJ2-3
CASSLGPAFTDTQYF
TGTGCCAGCAGCTTGGGGCCCGCCTTCACAGATACGCAGTATTTT
>TRBV9|-|TRBD1|TRBJ2-3
CASSDRDRGRADTQYF
TGTGCCAGCAGTGATAGGGACAGGGGGCGCGCAGATACGCAGTATTTT
>TRBV7-2|-|TRBD1|TRBJ1-2
CASSLQGATYGYTF
TGTGCCAGCAGCTTACAGGGGGCGACCTATGGCTACACCTTC
>TRBV9|-|-|TRBJ2-3
CASSVVAERTDTQYF
TGTGCCAGCAGCGTAGTGGCGGAGCGCACAGATACGCAGTATTTT
>TRBV2|-|TRBD2|TRBJ2-4
CASSRLAGGLRAKNIQYF
TGTGCCAGCAGTCGACTAGCGGGGGGGCTTAGAGCCAAAAACATTCAGTACTTC
>TRBV5-1|-|TRBD2|TRBJ2-1
CASSSTSGVLWNEQFF
TGCGCCAGCAGCTCGACTAGCGGGGTATTGTGGAATGAGCAGTTCTTC
>TRBV7-2|-|TRBD2|TRBJ2-7
CASSLAPSGGGYEQYF
TGTGCCAGCAGCTTAGCGCCTAGCGGGGGGGGATACGAGCAGTACTTC
>TRBV12-5|-|-|TRBJ1-1
CASGLVNRAEAFF
TGTGCTAGTGGTTTGGTAAACAGGGCTGAAGCTTTCTTT
>TRBV29-1|-|TRBD1|TRBJ2-3
CSALGQGSTDTQYF
TGCAGCGCCTTAGGACAGGGAAGCACAGATACGCAGTATTTT
>TRBV19|-|TRBD2|TRBJ2-1
CASSIKRGAGEQFF
TGTGCCAGTAGTATCAAGCGGGGGGCAGGGGAGCAGTTCTTC
>TRBV19|-|-|TRBJ2-3
CASSIDRIEGTDTQYF
TGTGCCAGTAGTATAGATCGAATTGAGGGAACGGATACGCAGTATTTT
>TRBV6-6|-|-|TRBJ2-6
CASSANRDPGANVLTF
TGTGCCAGCAGTGCCAACAGGGACCCTGGGGCCAACGTCCTGACTTTC
>TRBV30|-|-|TRBJ2-7
CAWREGMGYEQYF
TGTGCCTGGAGGGAGGGGATGGGCTACGAGCAGTACTTC
>TRBV29-1|-|-|TRBJ1-4
CSVDETGTNEKLFF
TGCAGCGTTGATGAGACAGGAACTAATGAAAAACTGTTTTTT
>TRBV29-1|once|TRBD2|TRBJ2-3
CSVLLAGADTQYF
TGCAGCGTTCTACTAGCGGGGGCAGATACGCAGTATTTT
>TRBV5-6|-|-|TRBJ2-7
CASSVSGEQYF
TGTGCCAGCAGCGTTTCAGGGGAGCAGTACTTC
>TRBV6-5|-|-|TRBJ1-1
CASSYSTGVNTEAFF
TGTGCCAGCAGTTACTCGACAGGCGTGAACACTGAAGCTTTCTTT
>TRBV5-1|-|-|TRBJ2-3
CASSSDRPDTDTQYF
TGCGCCAGCAGCTCCGACAGACCAGACACAGATACGCAGTATTTT
>TRBV10-3|-|TRBD1|TRBJ1-6
CAIRRQGRINSPLHF
TGTGCCATCAGGCGACAGGGGAGGATTAATTCACCCCTCCACTTT
>TRBV6-1|-|TRBD1|TRBJ1-1
CASSEIDRGGTEAFF
TGTGCCAGCAGTGAAATCGACAGGGGCGGCACTGAAGCTTTCTTT
>TRBV7-2|-|TRBD1|TRBJ1-2
CASSLGQGNYGYTF
TGTGCCAGCAGCTTAGGACAGGGAAACTATGGCTACACCTTC
>TRBV5-5|-|-|TRBJ2-1
CASSLPVAGNEQFF
TGTGCCAGCAGCTTGCCGGTGGCGGGCAATGAGCAGTTCTTC
>TRBV12-5|-|-|TRBJ1-2
CASGLAPYGYTF
TGTGCTAGTGGTTTGGCCCCGTATGGCTACACCTTC
>TRBV29-1|-|TRBD1|TRBJ1-5
CSVYGTGGQPQHF
TGCAGCGTTTACGGGACAGGGGGACAGCCCCAGCATTTT
>TRBV2|once|-|TRBJ2-6
CASSGASSGANVLTF
TGTGCCAGCAGTGGGGCCAGCTCTGGGGCCAACGTCCTGACCTTC
>TRBV18|-|TRBD1|TRBJ2-1
CASSPPGWDRGYNEQFF
TGTGCCAGCTCACCACCGGGCTGGGACAGAGGCTACAATGAGCAGTTCTTC
>TRBV25-1|-|-|TRBJ1-2
CASSERGGAGYGYTF
TGTGCCAGCAGTGAGAGGGGGGGCGCGGGGTATGGCTACACCTTC
>TRBV12-5|-|TRBD1|TRBJ1-2
CASGLAPFRQGHGYTF
TGTGCTAGTGGTTTGGCCCCCTTTAGACAGGGCCATGGCTACACCTTC
>TRBV4-1|-|-|TRBJ1-3
CASSQTSLGGGISGNTIYF
TGCGCCAGCAGCCAAACAAGTCTGGGGGGGGGCATCTCTGGAAACACCATATATTTT
>TRBV6-5|-|-|TRBJ1-4
CASSTINEKLFF
TGTGCCAGCAGTACAATTAATGAAAAACTGTTTTTT
>TRBV5-1|-|TRBD1|TRBJ2-2
CASSQNRGLNTGELFF
TGCGCCAGCAGCCAAAACAGGGGGCTGAACACCGGGGAGCTGTTTTTT
>TRBV2|-|-|TRBJ2-2
CASNGQTNTGELFF
TGTGCCAGCAACGGACAGACAAACACCGGGGAGCTGTTTTTT
>TRBV4-1|-|TRBD1|TRBJ2-1
CASSTGDLYNEQFF
TGCGCCAGCAGCACAGGGGATCTCTACAATGAGCAGTTCTTC
>TRBV14|-|-|TRBJ2-1
CASSQGQGTYNEQFF
TGTGCCAGCAGCCAAGGGCAGGGGACCTACAATGAGCAGTTCTTC
>TRBV9|-|-|TRBJ1-4
CASSGRGDGREKLFF
TGTGCCAGCAGCGGGAGGGGAGACGGAAGAGAAAAACTGTTTTTT
>TRBV6-4|-|TRBD2|TRBJ2-3
CASSEAGGTDTQYF
TGTGCCAGCAGTGAAGCGGGGGGCACAGATACGCAGTATTTT
>TRBV5-8|once|-|TRBJ2-2
CASSFQQGYTGELFF
TGTGCCAGCAGCTTTCAGCAGGGGTACACCGGGGAGCTGTTTTTT
>TRBV6-1|-|TRBD1|TRBJ2-5
CASRQGARETQYF
TGTGCCAGCAGACAGGGGGCGCGGGAGACCCAGTACTTC